A selection of T cell receptor beta chains follows, all from one sample in a study of cytomegalovirus exposure and HLA in healthy donors. TCRdb's table, derived via immunoSEQ multiplex PCR, lists solely in-frame clones and lacks some. The sample consists of 200,000 to 250,000 clones, around 87% of them appearing once. The sample was PBMCs. The receptors here all came from a woman younger than 30 in good health and CMV-seropositive. Each CDR3 is given with its conserved first and last residue. A D gene is named only where the DNA matches it firmly. The size entry is marked missing in some rows and otherwise reads once, few, many or a size class.

v_call	d_call	clone_size	j_call	cdr3_nt	cdr3_aa
TRBV5-1	-	-	TRBJ2-1	TGCGCCAGCAGCTCCCCCGGGCTAGCTCTGAGCTCCTACAATGAGCAGTTCTTC	CASSSPGLALSSYNEQFF
TRBV6-5	-	-	TRBJ2-1	TGTGCCAGCAGCCGCGGTGACTACTTCTACAATGAGCAGTTCTTC	CASSRGDYFYNEQFF
TRBV25-1	TRBD2	-	TRBJ2-7	TGTGCCAGCAGTGCCGGACTAGCGGAAGAGCAGTACTTC	CASSAGLAEEQYF
TRBV6-5	-	-	TRBJ1-5	TGTGCCAGCAGTTATAATAGCAATCAGCCCCAGCATTTT	CASSYNSNQPQHF
TRBV7-2	-	few	TRBJ2-7	TGTGCCAGCAGCCCTAACAGGGACGAGCAGTACTTC	CASSPNRDEQYF
TRBV4-1	-	-	TRBJ2-7	TGCGCCAGCAGCCCTATCCCCCGCGGTTACGAGCAGTACTTC	CASSPIPRGYEQYF
TRBV28	TRBD1	-	TRBJ1-1	TGTGCCAGCAGTCCGGGCCTGGGACAGGCAAGTCAGAACACTGAAGCTTTCTTT	CASSPGLGQASQNTEAFF
TRBV5-1	TRBD2	-	TRBJ2-1	TGCGCCAGCAGCTTGGGACTAGCGGGTCGAAGCTCCTACAATGAGCAGTTCTTC	CASSLGLAGRSSYNEQFF
TRBV27	-	few	TRBJ1-2	TGTGCCAGCAGTAGAAGCCTCCGGACAGCCCTCGGCTATGGCTACACCTTC	CASSRSLRTALGYGYTF
TRBV9	TRBD2	-	TRBJ2-7	TGTGCCAGCAGCCCAGGTGGGCTAGCGGGATGGGAGCAGTACTTC	CASSPGGLAGWEQYF
TRBV13	TRBD1	-	TRBJ1-1	TGTGCCAGCAGCCCGGGACAGGGGTCGAACACTGAAGCTTTCTTT	CASSPGQGSNTEAFF
TRBV7-3	TRBD2	-	TRBJ2-1	TGTGCCAGCAGCTACGGACTAGTCATTGATGAGCAGTTCTTC	CASSYGLVIDEQFF
TRBV28	TRBD1	-	TRBJ1-1	TGTGCCAGCAGTTTATTACAGGGGAGTGCTGAAGCTTTCTTT	CASSLLQGSAEAFF
TRBV9	TRBD1	-	TRBJ1-1	TGTGCCAGCAGCGGACAGGGGGCCCACGGCGCCAGGGAAGCTTTCTTT	CASSGQGAHGAREAFF
TRBV5-6	-	few	TRBJ2-7	TGTGCCAGCAGCCTCTTCCTACCGAGGTACTACGAGCAGTACTTC	CASSLFLPRYYEQYF
TRBV15	TRBD2	-	TRBJ2-7	TGTGCCACCAGCAGTCTCGCTTGGGACCCGGGGGGCTACGAGCAGTACTTC	CATSSLAWDPGGYEQYF
TRBV13	TRBD2	-	TRBJ2-2	TGTGCCAGCAGCTTGGGGACTAGCGGGACGACCGGGGAGCTGTTTTTT	CASSLGTSGTTGELFF
TRBV7-9	-	-	TRBJ2-7	TGTGCCAGCAGCTTAGGGATTGGCCAAACAGGCTCCTACGAGCAGTACTTC	CASSLGIGQTGSYEQYF
TRBV10-3	-	-	TRBJ2-1	TGTGCCATCAGATTAGCGGAGTACAATGAGCAGTTCTTC	CAIRLAEYNEQFF
TRBV7-9	-	-	TRBJ2-5	TGTGCCAGCAGCTTGTCGGAGAAACAAGAGACCCAGTACTTC	CASSLSEKQETQYF
TRBV4-1	-	-	TRBJ1-5	TGCGCCAGCAGCCAAGTTAAGGGGCCCCGGGCCCAGCCCCAGCATTTT	CASSQVKGPRAQPQHF
TRBV28	-	-	TRBJ1-5	TGTGCCAGCAGAGGCCGCCGTCGGACAAGCAATCAGCCCCAGCATTTT	CASRGRRRTSNQPQHF
TRBV18	-	once	TRBJ2-3	TGTGCCAGCTCACCTCCTAGCACAGATACGCAGTATTTT	CASSPPSTDTQYF
TRBV29-1	TRBD1	-	TRBJ1-1	TGCAGCGTTTTAGGGGGCGCGACTGAAGCTTTCTTT	CSVLGGATEAFF
TRBV19	-	-	TRBJ1-4	TGTGCCAGTAGCCTATTGGACGCCATTACCACTCTACGGACAAGGAAGACGTCTCGCGAAAAACTGTTTTTT	CASSLLDAITTLRTRKTSREKLFF
TRBV7-8	-	-	TRBJ2-7	TGTGCCAGCAGCTTAATTCGGGATAGCTCCTACGAGCAGTACTTC	CASSLIRDSSYEQYF
TRBV5-5	TRBD1	-	TRBJ1-1	TGTGCCAGCAGCTTTCGACAGGGGGACTGGGGTGAAGCTTTCTTT	CASSFRQGDWGEAFF
TRBV6-5	TRBD1	-	TRBJ2-5	TGTGCCAGCAGTCCTCGGACAGGCGGTGGGACCCAGTACTTC	CASSPRTGGGTQYF
TRBV5-1	TRBD1	-	TRBJ2-6	TGCGCCAGCAGCCGGGACAGACTCTCTGGGGCCAACGTCCTGACTTTC	CASSRDRLSGANVLTF
TRBV19	TRBD2	-	TRBJ2-7	TGTGCCAGTAGACCGGGAGGGTCCTACGAGCAGTACTTC	CASRPGGSYEQYF
TRBV5-1	TRBD2	-	TRBJ2-7	TGCGCCAGCAGCTTGGAGACTAGCGGGAGAGGCGAGCAGTACTTC	CASSLETSGRGEQYF
TRBV30	-	-	TRBJ1-4	TGTGCCTGGAACAGGGACGGCGAAAAACTGTTTTTT	CAWNRDGEKLFF
TRBV7-6	-	-	TRBJ2-6	TGTGCCAGCAGCAACCCTTTGACACGCCGCTCTGGGGCCAACGTCCTGACTTTC	CASSNPLTRRSGANVLTF
TRBV9	-	-	TRBJ2-2	TGTGCCAGCAGCCCCCGGACAGAGACGGGGGAGCTGTTTTTT	CASSPRTETGELFF
TRBV11-2	TRBD2	-	TRBJ2-7	TGTGCCAGCAGCCCTCGAGCGGGAGGGCAGGGCGAGCAGTACTTC	CASSPRAGGQGEQYF
TRBV4-1	TRBD1	-	TRBJ1-5	TGCGCCAGCAGCCAGGCCCGGGACAGGAATCAGCCCCAGCATTTT	CASSQARDRNQPQHF
TRBV20-1	-	-	TRBJ1-1	TGCAGTGCCCACAGGGCAGCTGAAGCTTTCTTT	CSAHRAAEAFF
TRBV6-1	TRBD1	-	TRBJ1-2	TGTGCCAGCAGTGAACGGGGGACAGGGGCCTATGGCTACACCTTC	CASSERGTGAYGYTF
TRBV13	TRBD2	-	TRBJ2-7	TGTGCCAGCAGCTTAGGAGGGGAGGGCTCCTACGAGCAGTACTTC	CASSLGGEGSYEQYF
TRBV19	-	-	TRBJ2-3	TGTGCCAGTAGGAGCGGGTTAAACACAGATACGCAGTATTTT	CASRSGLNTDTQYF
TRBV10-1	TRBD1	-	TRBJ1-1	TGCGCCAGCAGAGACTCAGGGGGCACTGAAGCTTTCTTT	CASRDSGGTEAFF
TRBV11-2	TRBD2	-	TRBJ2-1	TGTGCCAGCACCCCCCCTTTGCGGGAGGGACGCTACAATGAGCAGTTCTTC	CASTPPLREGRYNEQFF
TRBV7-6	TRBD2	-	TRBJ2-3	TGTGCCAGCAGCGCCCCGGGGCTAGCGGTCACAGATACGCAGTATTTT	CASSAPGLAVTDTQYF
TRBV7-3	TRBD2	-	TRBJ2-3	TGTGCCAGCAGCTCAGGGACTAGCGGGGATACGCAGTATTTT	CASSSGTSGDTQYF
TRBV7-6	-	-	TRBJ1-2	TGTGCCAGCAGCGAAGGGGCAGGGCCCAACTATGGCTACACCTTC	CASSEGAGPNYGYTF
TRBV18	-	-	TRBJ1-1	TGTGCCAGCTCACCAAGGACTGGGAACACTGAAGCTTTCTTT	CASSPRTGNTEAFF
TRBV28	-	-	TRBJ2-1	TGTGCCAGCAGGGTCCCAACTGAATACAATGAGCAGTTCTTC	CASRVPTEYNEQFF
TRBV11-3	-	-	TRBJ2-2	TGTGCCAGCAGCCCCTACCGTGGGGGAGGTGGGGAGCTGTTTTTT	CASSPYRGGGGELFF
TRBV10-3	TRBD1	once	TRBJ1-1	TGTGCCATCCGGGCGATTTCCGGGACAGGGAACACTGAAGCTTTCTTT	CAIRAISGTGNTEAFF
TRBV4-1	-	-	TRBJ1-2	TGCGCCAGCAGCCAAGACAGGGCTGCTAACTATGGCTACACCTTC	CASSQDRAANYGYTF
TRBV5-1	-	-	TRBJ1-1	TGCGCCAGCAGCTTTTGGGGGGGCGCCGGGACTGAAGCTTTCTTT	CASSFWGGAGTEAFF
TRBV11-3	-	-	TRBJ2-7	TGTGCCAGCAGCTTAGGTGACAGTTCCTACGAGCAGTACTTC	CASSLGDSSYEQYF
TRBV5-4	TRBD2	-	TRBJ2-7	TGTGCCAGCAGCTTGGGAGGGGCTAGCGGGGTTTCCTACGAGCAGTACTTC	CASSLGGASGVSYEQYF
TRBV28	-	-	TRBJ1-2	TGTGCCAGCAGTCTGACGGGAGTTACCTATGGCTACACCTTC	CASSLTGVTYGYTF
TRBV5-1	-	-	TRBJ1-2	TGCGCCAGCAGCTTGGCTGGGGAGAGCTATGGCTACACCTTC	CASSLAGESYGYTF
TRBV5-6	-	-	TRBJ1-6	TGTGCCAGCAGCGCAGGGAATTCACCCCTCCACTTT	CASSAGNSPLHF
TRBV18	-	-	TRBJ1-1	TGTGCCAGCTCACCATGGGAGTCCGACGGCGGGATGAACACTGAAGCTTTCTTT	CASSPWESDGGMNTEAFF
TRBV5-1	-	once	TRBJ1-1	TGCGCCAGCAGCTTAGGACAGATGAACACTGAAGCTTTCTTT	CASSLGQMNTEAFF
TRBV27	-	once	TRBJ2-1	TGTGCCAGCAGTTCCGGGACTCCTTACAATGAGCAGTTCTTC	CASSSGTPYNEQFF